The present T cell receptor (beta chain) was sequenced within a study of T cell repertoires in cytomegalovirus infection. At the level of the study: Recently described HLA-C-restricted plus well-studied HLA-B-restricted CMV epitopes were used. Public TCR beta signatures indicated both CMV infection and matching HLA type.

TCRdb analysed the reads with MiXCR anew, one entry per CDR3 protein. This sample has about 500,000 distinct CDR3 sequences, with 25% to 35% found just once. Overall study findings and caveats: Of the TCR beta families, the public ones yielded a cumulative frequency that identified carriers of CMV plus the relevant HLA. It was HLA-C-restricted CMV-specific TCR beta clonotypes that dominated the response ex vivo.

The ends lost 2 bases at V and 4 bases at J; junction bases unmatched: 5. The CDR3 is made up of 15 amino acids. CDR1 SGHVS and CDR2 FNYEAQ come from the germline V gene. With respect to this clonotype: Its antigen is not identified.

The source was cultured PBMCs, collected from culture after CMV antigen stimulation. This TCR was sampled from a human donor in good health (CMV status not recorded). Some clones in this sample may be carry-over from other donors' samples. J is TRBJ2-3 and V is TRBV7-6, with 8 bases lining up with TRBD2. CDR3 region: CASSLPGLGSDTQYF. For the CDR3, the DNA is TGTGCCAGCAGCTTACCGGGACTAGGATCAGATACGCAGTATTTT.